This entry lists 25 T cell receptor beta chains sequenced from one sample in a study of glioma-infiltrating T cells. The iRepertoire nested amplicon-rescue multiplex PCR amplified TCR alpha and beta CDR3s from RNA. Each CDR3 protein gets one entry after TCRdb re-called the multiplex PCR reads with MiXCR. This repertoire shows approximately 190,000 distinct CDR3 sequences, about 31% found once; its top ten account for just over 20%. The sample comprised glioma tissue, nonneoplastic brain tissue, or PBMCs (not recorded which). The receptors originated from a human donor with low-grade glioma or glioblastoma, undergoing nonglioma brain surgery, or in good health (not recorded which).

In regard to this clonotype: A much larger clone sits a single nucleotide away, making a read error possible. The J gene is TRBJ2-7, the V gene TRBV4-1, with TRBD1 identical over 8 bases. CDR1 and CDR2 from the germline V gene are MGHRA and YSYEKL. The CDR3 sequence is 15 residues long. The CDR3 sequence: CASSQVQGGSYEHYF. As DNA, the CDR3 is TGCGCCAGCAGCCAAGTACAGGGGGGCTCCTACGAGCATTACTTC.

The V call is TRBV4-1, the J call TRBJ2-1; perhaps TRBD1 as D (5 bases). V gave up 0 bases and J gave up 3 bases, with 12 bases separating them. The CDR3 has 16 residues. Germline V gene sequence: CDR1 MGHRA, CDR2 YSYEKL. CDR3 sequence: CASSQDPGQNYNEQFF. Here the CDR3 DNA reads TGCGCCAGCAGCCAAGATCCAGGGCAAAACTACAATGAGCAGTTCTTC.

This clonotype was recorded a few times. The chain couples TRBV29-1 to TRBJ2-5, with 7 bases identical to TRBD1. The junction had 9 bases not matched to a gene; V was cut back by 3 bases and J by 2 bases. The V gene's germline CDR1 is SQVTM and CDR2 ANQGSEA. This CDR3 comprises 15 residues. CDR3 coding DNA: TGCAGCGTTGACCATCGGGACAGACTACAAGAGACCCAGTACTTC. Its translation: CSVDHRDRLQETQYF. The variable domain in full, completed from reference TRBV29-1 and TRBJ2-5, reads SAVISQKPSRDICQRGTSLTIQCQVDSQVTMMFWYRQQPGQSLTLIATANQGSEATYESGFVIDKFPISRPNLTFSTLTVSNMSPEDSSIYLCSVDHRDRLQETQYFGPGTRLLVL.

This clonotype occurred many times. CDR3 sequence reads: CASSMGGQPQHF. The CDR3 DNA reads TGTGCCAGTAGTATGGGTGGTCAGCCCCAGCATTTT. The gene calls are TRBV19 and TRBJ1-5; D is uncertain. The germline CDR1 and CDR2 sequences are LNHDA and SQIVND (reference sequence). Trimming shortened V by 3 bases and J by 6 bases, and 6 bases separated the two germline ends. The CDR3 extends over 12 amino acids.

This clonotype has at least ten counts. J is TRBJ2-1 and V is TRBV28, with TRBD2 matching 9 bases. The germline gives CDR1 MDHEN, CDR2 SYDVKM. The CDR3 spans 15 residues. The junction had 8 bases not matched to a gene; V was cut back by 2 bases and J by 9 bases. The CDR3, as DNA: TGTGCCAGCAGTTTACAATTAGCGGGAGCCTTTGAGCAGTTCTTC. Residues: CASSLQLAGAFEQFF. The full variable domain, rest sourced from reference TRBV28 and TRBJ2-1, is DVKVTQSSRYLVKRTGEKVFLECVQDMDHENMFWYRQDPGLGLRLIYFSYDVKMKEKGDIPEGYSVSREKKERFSLILESASTNQTSMYLCASSLQLAGAFEQFFGPGTRLTVL.

The table lists this clonotype with many counts. The chain uses TRBV4-3 and TRBJ2-5, with TRBD2 matching over 8 bases. The V gene end was trimmed by 0 bases and the J gene end by 2 bases; junction bases not matched to a gene: 8. The V gene's germline CDR1 is LGHNA and CDR2 YSLEER. The length of the CDR3 is 17 residues. The DNA of the CDR3 is TGCGCCAGCAGCCAAGATCGAGCGGGAGTGCGTCAAGAGACCCAGTACTTC. It is translated as CASSQDRAGVRQETQYF.

In its sample, this clonotype was seen many times. The chain couples TRBV18 to TRBJ1-4; 10 bases line up with TRBD1. The CDR3 sequence is 17 residues long. The germline V gene encodes CDR1 KGHSH and CDR2 LQKENI. V lost 3 bases and J lost 0; bases outside the gene matches: 4. The chain's CDR3 is CASSPRTGGSTNEKLFF. CDR3 coding DNA: TGTGCCAGCTCACCCCGGACAGGGGGATCAACTAATGAAAAACTGTTTTTT.

In its sample, this clonotype was seen many times. This chain links TRBV2 with TRBJ2-7; 14 bases line up with TRBD2. The trim removed 2 bases at V and 1 base at J, leaving 7 bases unmatched. CDR1 is SNHLY, CDR2 FYNNEI, per germline. The CDR3 length is 18 residues. The CDR3 reads CASSEYWTSGRWSYEQYF. The CDR3 DNA reads TGTGCCAGCAGTGAATACTGGACTAGCGGGAGGTGGTCCTACGAGCAGTACTTC.

The sample holds a few counts of this clonotype. This rearrangement joins TRBV4-3 to TRBJ1-1; a weak D match, TRBD1 (5 bases). The germline V gene has CDR1 LGHNA and CDR2 YSLEER. CDR3 length: 14 residues. Trimming removed 1 base from V and 6 bases from J, with 12 bases in between. The CDR3 here is CASSQVQGRAEAFF. The DNA for the CDR3 is TGCGCCAGCAGCCAAGTTCAGGGCCGAGCTGAAGCTTTCTTT.

In its sample, this clonotype was seen many times. Compared with germline, one end of the junction differs, possibly owing to a read error. The J gene is TRBJ1-1, the V gene TRBV7-2; D gene unclear. Germline V gives CDR1 SGHTA, CDR2 FQGNSA. This CDR3 comprises 15 residues. This chain's CDR3 is CASSLARIDLRTFPF. The CDR3 coding sequence is TGTGCCAGCAGCTTAGCGCGCATTGACCTTAGGACCTTCCCCTTT.

This clonotype was observed once. A much larger clone is a single base away; this may be a read error. The chain has TRBV11-2 and TRBJ2-1; D gene uncertain. This CDR3 is built from 15 residues. Trimming took 8 bases from V and 0 from J, leaving 14 bases between them. Germline loops: CDR1 SGHAT, CDR2 FQNNGV. The chain's CDR3 is CASQFRLSSYNEQFF. In DNA form, the CDR3 reads TGTGCCAGCCAATTCAGGTTGAGCTCCTACAATGAGCAGTTCTTC.

Notes on this clonotype: This may stem from a read error, because a much larger clone lies one nucleotide away. This sequence joins TRBV29-1 and TRBJ2-1; D is perhaps TRBD2 (5 bases). The germline CDR1 and CDR2 sequences are SQVTM and ANQGSEA. CDR3 size: 14 residues. CDR3 nucleotide sequence: TGCAGCGTTGAAAGAGGTGGCTCGGGAAATGAGGAGTTCTTC. It codes for CSVERGGSGNEEFF.

V gene TRBV29-1 combines with J gene TRBJ2-7, with 11 bases identical to TRBD2. V lost 4 bases to trimming and J lost 0 bases; unmatched junction nucleotides: 11. Germline lookup yields CDR1 SQVTM and CDR2 ANQGSEA. CDR3 length equals 17 residues. The CDR3 DNA is TGCAGCGTTGGAATGGTAGCGGGAGGGTTTAGCTCCTACGAGCAGTACTTC. Translation gives CSVGMVAGGFSSYEQYF.

Concerning this clonotype: A single base separates this from a much larger clone, so it may be a read error. V gene TRBV19 combines with J gene TRBJ2-3, with D possibly TRBD2 on 5 matching bases. Germline CDR1 LNHDA, CDR2 SQIVND (reference sequence). The CDR3 covers 14 residues. Trimming left V 6 bases short and J 3 bases short, with 13 bases between. In nucleotides, the CDR3 is TGTGCCAGTAGATTCTGCGGCGGGACAGATACGCAGTATTTT. Residues: CASRFCGGTDTQYF.

The chain carries TRBV11-2 and TRBJ2-3, with D possibly being TRBD1 or TRBD2 (5 bases each). The CDR3 is 15 residues long. The V end lost 4 bases, the J end lost 2 bases, and 13 bases lay between the germline ends. CDR1 is SGHAT, CDR2 FQNNGV, per germline. The CDR3 nucleotides read TGTGCCAGCAGCTACGGGACGGCCCACACAGATACGCAGTATTTT. It yields the protein CASSYGTAHTDTQYF.

The V gene is TRBV5-1, the J gene TRBJ1-1; 9 bases are a match to TRBD1. The V gene end was trimmed by 4 bases and the J gene end by 1 base; junction bases not matched to a gene: 8. The CDR3 loop spans 16 amino acids. Germline values: CDR1 SGHRS, CDR2 YFSETQ. CDR3 sequence: CASSPNRGQRNTEAFF. CDR3 in DNA: TGCGCCAGCAGCCCTAACAGGGGGCAAAGGAACACTGAAGCTTTCTTT.

With regard to this clonotype: Its ends do not fully match the called genes, so a read error is possible. This chain uses TRBV6-2 or TRBV6-3 with TRBJ2-2, with 9 bases that match TRBD1. Germline CDR1 reads MNHEY; CDR2 reads SVGEGT. The CDR3 extends over 19 amino acids. The CDR3 loop reads CASSLSVTGGSFVTEELFF. CDR3 nucleotides: TGTGCCAGCAGCCTTTCCGTGACAGGGGGGTCCTTTGTCACCGAGGAGCTGTTTTTT.

The chain couples TRBV7-2 to TRBJ2-5, with 7 nucleotides matching TRBD2. The CDR3 runs 16 residues. Unmatched junction bases numbered 16, after V lost 5 bases and J lost 7 bases. CDR1 and CDR2 (germline): SGHTA, FQGNSA. The CDR3 bases are TGTGCCAGCAGCCTCCGTACTAGCGTGGCGTTTGTGACCCAGTACTTC. This sequence encodes CASSLRTSVAFVTQYF.

As regards this clonotype: At one of its ends the junction is not consistent with the germline gene, which may arise from a read error. The CDR3 reads CASSLDSNQPHHF. The CDR3 DNA reads as TGTGCCAGCAGTCTAGACAGCAATCAGCCCCACCATTTT. The V and J genes are TRBV27 and TRBJ1-5, with D perhaps matching TRBD1 (5 bases). CDR3 length equals 13 residues. The germline CDR1 and CDR2 sequences are MNHEY and SMNVEV (reference sequence).

Note on this clonotype: An end of the junction does not agree with germline; a read error may underlie this. The chain employs TRBV6-4 and TRBJ2-1; 8 positions match TRBD2. The length of the CDR3 is 15 residues. Germline assignment: CDR1 MRHNA and CDR2 SNTAGT. This CDR3 is CASSYSISGINEQFF. The CDR3 DNA follows: TGTGCCAGCAGTTACTCGATTAGCGGGATCAATGAGCAGTTCTTC.

This clonotype was seen only a few times. The gene calls are TRBV7-9 and TRBJ2-5; 13 nucleotides align to TRBD2. Unmatched junction bases numbered 7, after V lost 1 base and J lost 5 bases. Germline V lookup: CDR1 SEHNR, CDR2 FQNEAQ (reference sequence). CDR3 length: 17 residues. CDR3 DNA: TGTGCCAGCAGCTTAGGGACTAGCGGGAGTTCGGTGGAGACCCAGTACTTC. This encodes CASSLGTSGSSVETQYF.

Points on this clonotype: With a much larger clone just one base away, this may be a read error. The chain uses TRBV2 and TRBJ2-7; D is perhaps TRBD2 (5 bases). The CDR3 contains 13 residues. V gave up 7 bases and J gave up 7 bases, with 17 bases separating them. Looked up from germline, CDR1 is SNHLY and CDR2 is FYNNEI. CDR3 DNA: TGTGCCAGCACGAGGGCTACACCGTTAGAGCAGTACTTC. Protein: CASTRATPLEQYF.

The sample holds many counts of this clonotype. V usage is TRBV27 and J usage is TRBJ2-7, with 7 bases identical to TRBD1. The junction had 5 bases not matched to a gene; V was cut back by 6 bases and J by 0 bases. CDR1 and CDR2 from the germline V gene are MNHEY and SMNVEV (reference sequence). The CDR3 covers 14 residues. The chain's CDR3 is CASRLGGPSYEQYF. CDR3 nucleotides: TGTGCCAGCAGATTAGGGGGCCCCTCCTACGAGCAGTACTTC.

This clonotype showed up many times. CDR3 sequence: CASSLLPALISTEAFF. CDR3 sequence (DNA): TGTGCCAGCAGCTTGCTCCCAGCGCTTATTAGCACTGAAGCTTTCTTT. J is TRBJ1-1 and V is TRBV27; D not resolved. Germline V CDR1 and CDR2: MNHEY, SMNVEV (reference sequence). The CDR3 extends over 16 amino acids. Trimming left V 6 bases short and J 4 bases short, with 21 bases between.

The rearrangement links TRBV24-1 to TRBJ2-3; possibly TRBD2 for D (5 bases). The CDR3 runs 14 residues. V lost 3 bases and J lost 1, with 7 bases in between. Germline CDR1 and CDR2: KGHDR and SFDVKD. As DNA, the CDR3 is TGTGCCACCAGTGATACTAGGGGCACAGATACGCAGTATTTT. It is translated as CATSDTRGTDTQYF.